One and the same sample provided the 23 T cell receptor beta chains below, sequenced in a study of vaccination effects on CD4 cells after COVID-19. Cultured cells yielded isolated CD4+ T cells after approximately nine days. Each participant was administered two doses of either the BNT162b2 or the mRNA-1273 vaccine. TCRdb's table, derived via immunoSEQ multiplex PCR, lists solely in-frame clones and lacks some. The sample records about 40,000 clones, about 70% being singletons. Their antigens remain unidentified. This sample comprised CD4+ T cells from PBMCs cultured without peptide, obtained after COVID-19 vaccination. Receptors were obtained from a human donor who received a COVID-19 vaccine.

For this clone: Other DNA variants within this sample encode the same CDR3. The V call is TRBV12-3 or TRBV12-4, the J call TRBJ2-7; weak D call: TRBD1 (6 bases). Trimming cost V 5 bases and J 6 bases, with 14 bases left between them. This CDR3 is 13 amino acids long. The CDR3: CASSTYREGEQYF. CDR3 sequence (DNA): TGTGCCAGCAGTACTTACAGGGAAGGCGAGCAGTACTTC.

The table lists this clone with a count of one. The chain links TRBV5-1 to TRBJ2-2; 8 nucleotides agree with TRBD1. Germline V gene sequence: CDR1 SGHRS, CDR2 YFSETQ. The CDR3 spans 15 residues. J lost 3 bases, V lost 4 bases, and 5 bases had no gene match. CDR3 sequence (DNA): TGCGCCAGCAGCGGCCAGGGGGCGTACACCGGGGAGCTGTTTTTT. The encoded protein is CASSGQGAYTGELFF.

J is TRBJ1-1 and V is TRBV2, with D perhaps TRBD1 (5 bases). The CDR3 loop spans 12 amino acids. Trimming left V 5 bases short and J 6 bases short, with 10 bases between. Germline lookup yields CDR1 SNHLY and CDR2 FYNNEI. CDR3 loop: CASSPGTSEAFF. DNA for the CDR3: TGTGCCAGCAGTCCCGGGACTTCTGAAGCTTTCTTT.

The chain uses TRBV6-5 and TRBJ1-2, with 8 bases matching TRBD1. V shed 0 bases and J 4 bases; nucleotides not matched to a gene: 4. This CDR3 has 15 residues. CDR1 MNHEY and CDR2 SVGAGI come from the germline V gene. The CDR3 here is CASSYSDRAIYGYTF. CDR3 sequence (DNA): TGTGCCAGCAGTTACTCGGACAGGGCGATCTATGGCTACACCTTC.

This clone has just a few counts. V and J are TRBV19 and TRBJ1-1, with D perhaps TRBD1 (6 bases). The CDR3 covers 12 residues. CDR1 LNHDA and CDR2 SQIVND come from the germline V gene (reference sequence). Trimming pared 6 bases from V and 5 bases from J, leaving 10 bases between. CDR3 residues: CASRGARTEAFF. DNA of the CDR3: TGTGCCAGTAGGGGGGCGAGGACTGAAGCTTTCTTT.

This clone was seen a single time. CDR3 amino acids: CASRGGLAGERAQYF. As DNA, the CDR3 is TGTGCCAGCAGGGGGGGACTAGCGGGGGAGAGGGCCCAGTACTTC. The rearrangement joins TRBV2 to TRBJ2-5; 14 bases match TRBD2. The CDR3 runs to 15 residues. V was pared by 6 bases and J by 9 bases, with 9 bases of the junction left unmatched. In germline, CDR1 is SNHLY, CDR2 FYNNEI.

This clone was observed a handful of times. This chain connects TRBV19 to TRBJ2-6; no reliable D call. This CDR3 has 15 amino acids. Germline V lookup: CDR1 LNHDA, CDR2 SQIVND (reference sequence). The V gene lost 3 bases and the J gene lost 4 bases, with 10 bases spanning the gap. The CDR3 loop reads CASSIVLAGANVLTF. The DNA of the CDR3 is TGTGCCAGTAGTATCGTTCTGGCCGGGGCCAACGTCCTGACTTTC.

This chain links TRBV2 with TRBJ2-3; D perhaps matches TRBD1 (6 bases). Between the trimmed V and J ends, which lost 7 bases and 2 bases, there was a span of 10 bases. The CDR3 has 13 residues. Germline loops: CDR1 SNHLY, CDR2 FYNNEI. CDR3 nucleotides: TGTGCCAGCAAACAGGGTAACACAGATACGCAGTATTTT. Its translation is CASKQGNTDTQYF. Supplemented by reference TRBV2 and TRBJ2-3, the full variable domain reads EPEVTQTPSHQVTQMGQEVILRCVPISNHLYFYWYRQILGQKVEFLVSFYNNEISEKSEIFDDQFSVERPDGSNFTLKIRSTKLEDSAMYFCASKQGNTDTQYFGPGTRLTVL.

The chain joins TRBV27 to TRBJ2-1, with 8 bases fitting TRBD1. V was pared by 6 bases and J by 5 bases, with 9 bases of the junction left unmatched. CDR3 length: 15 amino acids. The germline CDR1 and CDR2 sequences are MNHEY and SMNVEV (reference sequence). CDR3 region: CASRDAGTGNNEQFF. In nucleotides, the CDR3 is TGTGCCAGCAGGGATGCCGGGACAGGAAACAATGAGCAGTTCTTC.

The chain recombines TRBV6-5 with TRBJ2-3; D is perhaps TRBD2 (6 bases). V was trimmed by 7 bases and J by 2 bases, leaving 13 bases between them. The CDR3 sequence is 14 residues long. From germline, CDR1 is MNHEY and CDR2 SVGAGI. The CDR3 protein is CASKTGLFTDTQYF. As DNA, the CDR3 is TGTGCCAGCAAGACGGGACTTTTCACAGATACGCAGTATTTT.

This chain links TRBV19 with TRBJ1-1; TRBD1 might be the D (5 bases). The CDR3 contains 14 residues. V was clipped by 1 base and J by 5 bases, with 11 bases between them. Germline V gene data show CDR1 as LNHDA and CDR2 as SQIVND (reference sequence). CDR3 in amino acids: CASSIGSSGTEAFF. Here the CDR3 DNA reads TGTGCCAGTAGTATAGGTTCGTCAGGGACTGAAGCTTTCTTT.

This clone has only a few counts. The CDR3 region is CATSRGRDEKLFF. CDR3 in DNA: TGTGCCACCAGCAGGGGGCGGGATGAAAAACTGTTTTTT. This chain links TRBV15 with TRBJ1-4; possible D gene TRBD1, 5 bases. Germline V gene sequence: CDR1 LNHNV, CDR2 YYDKDF (reference sequence). The CDR3 extends over 13 amino acids. Between the trimmed V and J ends, which lost 3 bases and 6 bases, there was a span of 8 bases. The full variable domain, with the rest looked up from reference TRBV15 and TRBJ1-4, is DAMVIQNPRYQVTQFGKPVTLSCSQTLNHNVMYWYQQKSSQAPKLLFHYYDKDFNNEADTPDNFQSRRPNTSFCFLDIRSPGLGDTAMYLCATSRGRDEKLFFGSGTQLSVL.

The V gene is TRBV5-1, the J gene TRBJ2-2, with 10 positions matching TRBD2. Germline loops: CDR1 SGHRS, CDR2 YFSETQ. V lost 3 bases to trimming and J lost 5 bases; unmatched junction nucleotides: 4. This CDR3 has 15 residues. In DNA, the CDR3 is TGCGCCAGCAGCTCTAGCGGGAGAGGGACCGGGGAGCTGTTTTTT. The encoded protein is CASSSSGRGTGELFF.

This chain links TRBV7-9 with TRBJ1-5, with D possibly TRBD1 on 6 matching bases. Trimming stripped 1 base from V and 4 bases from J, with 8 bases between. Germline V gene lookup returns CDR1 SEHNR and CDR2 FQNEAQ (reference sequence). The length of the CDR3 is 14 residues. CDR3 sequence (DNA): TGTGCCAGCAGCTTAGAAACAGGGAATCAGCCCCAGCATTTT. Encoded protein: CASSLETGNQPQHF.

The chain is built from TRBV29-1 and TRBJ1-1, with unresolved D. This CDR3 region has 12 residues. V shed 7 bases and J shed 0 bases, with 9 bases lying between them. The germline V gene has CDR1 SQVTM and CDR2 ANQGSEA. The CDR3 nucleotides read TGCAGCGCCTTGGGGTTGAACACTGAAGCTTTCTTT. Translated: CSALGLNTEAFF.

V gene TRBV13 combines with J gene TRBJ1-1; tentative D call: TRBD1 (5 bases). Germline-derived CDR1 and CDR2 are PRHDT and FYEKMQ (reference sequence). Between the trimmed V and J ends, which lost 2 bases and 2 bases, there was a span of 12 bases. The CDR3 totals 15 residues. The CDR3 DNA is TGTGCCAGCAGCTTACGTCCTAGGGGAAACACTGAAGCTTTCTTT. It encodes CASSLRPRGNTEAFF. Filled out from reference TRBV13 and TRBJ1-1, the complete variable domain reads AAGVIQSPRHLIKEKRETATLKCYPIPRHDTVYWYQQGPGQDPQFLISFYEKMQSDKGSIPDRFSAQQFSDYHSELNMSSLELGDSALYFCASSLRPRGNTEAFFGQGTRLTVV.

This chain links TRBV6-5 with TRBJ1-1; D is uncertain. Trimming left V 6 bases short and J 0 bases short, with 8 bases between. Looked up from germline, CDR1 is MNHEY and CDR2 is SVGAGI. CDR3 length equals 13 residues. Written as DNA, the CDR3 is TGTGCCAGCAGCCTAGAGTTGAACACTGAAGCTTTCTTT. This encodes CASSLELNTEAFF.

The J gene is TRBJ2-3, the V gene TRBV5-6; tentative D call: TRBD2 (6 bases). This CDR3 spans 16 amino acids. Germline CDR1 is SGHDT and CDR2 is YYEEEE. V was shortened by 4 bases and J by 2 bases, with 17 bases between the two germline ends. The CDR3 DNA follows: TGTGCCAGCAGCCTGCTTCGGGGGTCCCCCACAGATACGCAGTATTTT. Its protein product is CASSLLRGSPTDTQYF.

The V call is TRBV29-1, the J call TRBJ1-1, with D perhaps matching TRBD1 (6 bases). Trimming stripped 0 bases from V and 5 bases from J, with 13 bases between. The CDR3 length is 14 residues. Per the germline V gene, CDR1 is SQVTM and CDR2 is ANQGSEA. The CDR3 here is CSVEDLPGDTEAFF. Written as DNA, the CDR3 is TGCAGCGTTGAAGATCTTCCAGGGGATACTGAAGCTTTCTTT.

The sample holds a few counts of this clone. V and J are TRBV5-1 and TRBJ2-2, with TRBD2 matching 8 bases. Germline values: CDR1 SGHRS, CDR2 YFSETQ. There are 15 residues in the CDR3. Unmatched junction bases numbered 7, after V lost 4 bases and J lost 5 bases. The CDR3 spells CASSPGGPITGELFF. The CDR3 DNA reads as TGCGCCAGCAGCCCGGGAGGGCCAATTACCGGGGAGCTGTTTTTT. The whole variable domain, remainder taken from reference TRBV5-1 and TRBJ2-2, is KAGVTQTPRYLIKTRGQQVTLSCSPISGHRSVSWYQQTPGQGLQFLFEYFSETQRNKGNFPGRFSGRQFSNSRSEMNVSTLELGDSALYLCASSPGGPITGELFFGEGSRLTVL.

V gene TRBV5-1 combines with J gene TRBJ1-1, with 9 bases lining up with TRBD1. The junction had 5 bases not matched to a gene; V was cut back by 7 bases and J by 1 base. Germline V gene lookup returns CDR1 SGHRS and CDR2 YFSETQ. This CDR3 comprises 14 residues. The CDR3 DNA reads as TGCGCCAGCTATCCGGGACAGGGGAACACTGAAGCTTTCTTT. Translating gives CASYPGQGNTEAFF. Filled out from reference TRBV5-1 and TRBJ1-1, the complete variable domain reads KAGVTQTPRYLIKTRGQQVTLSCSPISGHRSVSWYQQTPGQGLQFLFEYFSETQRNKGNFPGRFSGRQFSNSRSEMNVSTLELGDSALYLCASYPGQGNTEAFFGQGTRLTVV.

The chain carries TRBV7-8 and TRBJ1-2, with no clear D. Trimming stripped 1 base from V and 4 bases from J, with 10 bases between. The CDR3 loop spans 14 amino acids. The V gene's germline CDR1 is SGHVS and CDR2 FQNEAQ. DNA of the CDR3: TGTGCCAGCAGCTTAGAACTTGGAGGCTATGGCTACACCTTC. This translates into CASSLELGGYGYTF.

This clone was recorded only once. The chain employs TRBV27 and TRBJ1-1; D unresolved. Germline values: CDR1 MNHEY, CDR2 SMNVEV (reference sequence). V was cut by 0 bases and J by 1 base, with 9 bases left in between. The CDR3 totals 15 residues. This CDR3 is CASSLSSQENTEAFF. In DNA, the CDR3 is TGTGCCAGCAGTTTATCGTCTCAGGAGAACACTGAAGCTTTCTTT.